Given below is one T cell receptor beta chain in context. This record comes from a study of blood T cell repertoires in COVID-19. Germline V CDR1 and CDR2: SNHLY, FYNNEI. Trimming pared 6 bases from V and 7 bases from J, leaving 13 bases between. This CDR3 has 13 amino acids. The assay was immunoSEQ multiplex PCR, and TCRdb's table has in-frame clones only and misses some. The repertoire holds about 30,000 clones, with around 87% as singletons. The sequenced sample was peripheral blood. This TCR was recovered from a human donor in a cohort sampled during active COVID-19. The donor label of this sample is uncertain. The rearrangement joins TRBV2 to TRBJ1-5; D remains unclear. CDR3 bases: TGTGCCAGCAGCCTACAGCAAAACCAGCCCCAGCATTTT. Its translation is CASSLQQNQPQHF.